Each of the 15 T cell receptor beta chains below was sequenced from the same sample in a study of blood T cell repertoires in COVID-19. Sequencing was performed with immunoSEQ multiplex PCR; in TCRdb, only in-frame clones are kept and a portion is missing. The profile shows roughly 520,000 clones, 88% of them singletons. Sequenced sample: PBMCs or T cells enriched from blood (not recorded which). These TCRs come from a woman between 35 and 50 years old who had recovered from COVID-19.

This clone was counted between two and nine times. CDR3 in DNA: TGCAGTGCTAGTGGGACAGGGGGCTACTATGGCTACACCTTC. This codes for CSASGTGGYYGYTF. The V gene is TRBV20-1, the J gene TRBJ1-2; 12 bases match TRBD1. V dropped 3 bases and J dropped 3; count of bases not matched to a gene: 2. Germline assignment: CDR1 DFQATT and CDR2 SNEGSKA (reference sequence). The CDR3 consists of 14 residues.

Details on this clone: At one of its ends the junction is not consistent with the germline gene, which may arise from a read error. The chain employs TRBV4-1 and TRBJ2-7; 14 bases agree with TRBD2. The CDR3 totals 14 residues. Germline V gives CDR1 MGHRA, CDR2 YSYEKL. Here the CDR3 reads CASSQLGLAGAYNF. The CDR3, as DNA: TGCGCCAGCAGCCAATTGGGACTAGCGGGAGCTTATAACTTC.

The genes are TRBV5-4 and TRBJ1-4; 11 bases align to TRBD1. Trimming took 4 bases from V and 7 from J; bases not matched to a gene: 9. Germline CDR1 and CDR2: SGHNT and YYREEE (reference sequence). The CDR3 has 16 residues. This CDR3 reads CASSRRPGQGGEKLFF. For the CDR3, the DNA is TGTGCCAGCAGCCGAAGACCGGGACAGGGGGGTGAAAAACTGTTTTTT.

V gene TRBV7-2 combines with J gene TRBJ2-3; D possibly corresponds to TRBD2 (6 bases). Trimming took off 1 base at V and 4 bases at J, with 12 bases between the two ends. From germline, CDR1 is SGHTA and CDR2 FQGNSA. The CDR3 runs 15 residues. CDR3 DNA sequence: TGTGCCAGCAGCTTAGTTGAGGGAGGCCCAGATACGCAGTATTTT. This codes for CASSLVEGGPDTQYF. The whole variable domain, remainder taken from reference TRBV7-2 and TRBJ2-3, is GAGVSQSPSNKVTEKGKDVELRCDPISGHTALYWYRQSLGQGLEFLIYFQGNSAPDKSGLPSDRFSAERTGGSVSTLTIQRTQQEDSAVYLCASSLVEGGPDTQYFGPGTRLTVL.

The chain joins TRBV5-1 to TRBJ2-7; a possible D gene is TRBD2 (5 bases). From germline, CDR1 is SGHRS and CDR2 YFSETQ. The CDR3 is 15 residues long. V dropped 1 base and J dropped 2 bases, with 13 bases sitting between them. Here the CDR3 DNA reads TGCGCCAGCAGCTTGAGCGGCGGGCCTCCCTACGAGCAGTACTTC. It translates to CASSLSGGPPYEQYF. The full variable domain, rest sourced from reference TRBV5-1 and TRBJ2-7, is KAGVTQTPRYLIKTRGQQVTLSCSPISGHRSVSWYQQTPGQGLQFLFEYFSETQRNKGNFPGRFSGRQFSNSRSEMNVSTLELGDSALYLCASSLSGGPPYEQYFGPGTRLTVT.

This clone was detected only once. J is TRBJ1-4 and V is TRBV27, with 9 bases lining up with TRBD1. The CDR3 is 14 residues long. Germline trimming cut 6 bases from V and 5 bases from J; bases unmatched to any gene: 4. Germline V gives CDR1 MNHEY, CDR2 SMNVEV (reference sequence). In nucleotides, the CDR3 is TGTGCCAGCAGGTACGGGACAGGGAATGAAAAACTGTTTTTT. Residues: CASRYGTGNEKLFF.

This rearrangement joins TRBV19 to TRBJ2-1; 9 nucleotides agree with TRBD2. The CDR3 sequence is 16 residues long. Trimming removed 0 bases from V and 9 bases from J; junction bases left unmatched: 9. Germline CDR1 LNHDA, CDR2 SQIVND (reference sequence). The CDR3 sequence is CASSIELAGPQGEQFF. CDR3 nucleotides: TGTGCCAGTAGTATAGAACTAGCGGGTCCCCAGGGTGAGCAGTTCTTC.

This chain uses TRBV11-3 with TRBJ1-6; D not certain. V gave up 1 base and J gave up 7 bases, with 14 bases separating them. This CDR3 is 16 amino acids long. The germline CDR1 and CDR2 sequences are SGHNT and YENEEA. The CDR3 spells CASSLGRPLGNSPLHF. The CDR3 nucleotides are TGTGCCAGCAGCTTAGGACGGCCTCTCGGGAATTCACCCCTCCACTTT.

This clone came up once. The rearrangement joins TRBV29-1 to TRBJ1-2, with D unclear. V lost 4 bases and J lost 0, with 12 bases in between. Germline CDR1 SQVTM, CDR2 ANQGSEA. This CDR3 comprises 14 residues. The CDR3 DNA follows: TGCAGCGTTGCCCTACTTGAAGCTAACTATGGCTACACCTTC. Its translation: CSVALLEANYGYTF. The full variable domain, completed using reference TRBV29-1 and TRBJ1-2, is SAVISQKPSRDICQRGTSLTIQCQVDSQVTMMFWYRQQPGQSLTLIATANQGSEATYESGFVIDKFPISRPNLTFSTLTVSNMSPEDSSIYLCSVALLEANYGYTFGSGTRLTVV.

The CDR3 spells CASGGPPVDEQYF. The DNA of the CDR3 is TGTGCTAGTGGGGGGCCACCGGTCGACGAGCAGTACTTC. The chain uses TRBV12-5 and TRBJ2-7; the D gene is possibly TRBD1 (5 bases). This CDR3 region has 13 residues. The germline gives CDR1 LGHNT, CDR2 FRNRAP. The V and J ends lost 6 bases and 5 bases respectively, with 14 bases between them.

The V call is TRBV4-3, the J call TRBJ1-1, with D unclear. V lost 0 bases and J 1 base, leaving 6 bases between the germline ends. The CDR3 consists of 14 residues. The V gene's germline CDR1 is LGHNA and CDR2 YSLEER. CDR3 sequence reads: CASSQDYPNTEAFF. For the CDR3, the DNA is TGCGCCAGCAGCCAAGACTACCCGAACACTGAAGCTTTCTTT.

The CDR3 DNA is TGTGCCAGCAGTTACCGGGGTGCGATCTATGGCTACACCTTC. Its protein product is CASSYRGAIYGYTF. This chain connects TRBV6-5 to TRBJ1-2; D unclear. The germline gives CDR1 MNHEY, CDR2 SVGAGI. This CDR3 has 14 residues. V was pared by 2 bases and J by 4 bases, with 11 bases between.

The chain is built from TRBV6-1 and TRBJ1-2, with TRBD1 matching over 11 bases. This CDR3 is built from 18 residues. V gave up 3 bases and J gave up 0 bases; unmatched junction bases: 9. Germline V gene lookup returns CDR1 MNHNS and CDR2 SASEGT. The CDR3 sequence: CASSDPADRGLANYGYTF. DNA for the CDR3: TGTGCCAGCAGTGACCCCGCGGACAGGGGGCTCGCTAACTATGGCTACACCTTC.

V and J are TRBV12-3 or TRBV12-4 and TRBJ2-7, with 11 bases matching TRBD2. The CDR3 is 13 residues long. The junction had 3 bases not matched to a gene; V was cut back by 5 bases and J by 6 bases. CDR3 residues: CASSPGTSGEQYF. The DNA for the CDR3 is TGTGCCAGCAGTCCCGGGACTAGCGGCGAGCAGTACTTC.

This clone came up once. CDR3 bases: TGTGCCAGCAGTAAGGACAGGGATGGAAACACCATATATTTT. This sequence encodes CASSKDRDGNTIYF. The J gene is TRBJ1-3, the V gene TRBV27, with TRBD1 identical over 8 bases. The germline V gene encodes CDR1 MNHEY and CDR2 SMNVEV (reference sequence). The CDR3 totals 14 residues. The junction had 3 bases not matched to a gene; V was cut back by 5 bases and J by 3 bases.